The present T cell receptor (beta chain) was sequenced within a study of control samples from healthy donors and cancer patients (dated by TCRdb to about 2020). Library prep was done by the immunoSEQ multiplex PCR assay. TCRdb retrieved this table from immuneACCESS and kept in-frame rearrangements only. Not all clones are present; in checked studies, unresolved V genes account for under half, and no reason is known for the remainder. The sample table contains about 250,000 clones; only one count was recorded for about four fifths of them. Clones ranked in the top ten supply roughly 13% of the sample. About this clone itself: Its recognized antigen is unknown. No quality values exist for individual bases; no much larger clone is one base distant.

Between the V and J ends, shortened by 0 bases and 4 bases respectively, the junction contains 10 bases. Taken from the germline V gene, the CDR1 and CDR2 loops are SGHRS and YFSETQ. The CDR3 starts with the cysteine, ends with the phenylalanine, and has 15 residues. Of the read, only the CDR3 DNA is kept; its 45 bases are in frame from base 1. This sequence was found in a woman aged 55-70 years with lung cancer. Input material: PBMCs. Recombination linked TRBV5-1 to TRBJ2-2, with the D segment possibly TRBD1 or TRBD2, each aligning over 5 bases. The CDR3 amino acid sequence is: CASSLAGTLTGELFF. The DNA reads as follows: TGCGCCAGCAGCTTGGCCGGGACCCTCACCGGGGAGCTGTTTTTT.